Sequencing of this T cell receptor (beta chain) was carried out in a study of radiotherapy plus CTLA-4 blockade in lung cancer. About the research overall: Among all patients, roughly 19% showed objective responses, while 30% to 40% had disease control.

CDR1 MDHEN and CDR2 SYDVKM come from the germline V gene. This CDR3 is built from 16 residues. V lost 1 base and J lost 0, with 10 bases in between. Some clones are missing from TCRdb's copy, which holds only in-frame ones; the method was immunoSEQ multiplex PCR. The data contain about 24,000 clones, over 55% of them singletons. The source was peripheral blood, collected from a patient treated with radiotherapy plus ipilimumab. J is TRBJ1-5 and V is TRBV28, with no clear D. The sequence came from a human donor with non-small cell lung cancer whose response to radiotherapy plus ipilimumab could not be evaluated. The CDR3 bases are TGTGCCAGCAGTTTATCTGGCAGTTATAGCAATCAGCCCCAGCATTTT. Protein product: CASSLSGSYSNQPQHF.